The rows below give T cell receptor beta chains drawn from one sample of a study of T cell changes during pregnancy in multiple sclerosis. Clones were sequenced by immunoSEQ multiplex PCR, and TCRdb holds only the in-frame ones, with some missing. The repertoire consists of over 55,000 clones, with around 93% occurring once and the leading ten covering approximately 1.8%. Sequencing was performed on peripheral blood, taken after pregnancy. The source is a female donor with multiple sclerosis, enrolled in a pregnancy study. CDR3s include the opening cysteine and the closing phenylalanine or tryptophan. The order of the fields is V gene, clone size, D gene, J gene, CDR3 protein, CDR3 DNA. A D gene is named only where the DNA matches it firmly. Expanded clones are given a class, and other clones once, few, many or no size at all.

TRBV6-5	-	TRBD1	TRBJ1-1	CASTGGRNTEAFF	TGTGCCAGTACAGGGGGACGGAACACTGAAGCTTTCTTT
TRBV28	-	-	TRBJ2-2	CASSLRVSNTGELFF	TGTGCCAGCAGTTTACGGGTCTCGAACACCGGGGAGCTGTTTTTT
TRBV9	-	-	TRBJ2-3	CASSVGGADTQYF	TGTGCCAGCAGCGTTGGAGGGGCAGATACGCAGTATTTT
TRBV27	-	TRBD2	TRBJ2-1	CASSSYKDKRPGREYNEQFF	TGTGCCAGCAGTTCCTATAAGGACAAACGTCCCGGGAGGGAATACAATGAGCAGTTCTTC
TRBV7-9	-	-	TRBJ1-2	CASSLDLGYTF	TGTGCCAGCAGCTTAGATCTTGGCTACACCTTC
TRBV4-2	-	TRBD1	TRBJ1-1	CASALLQGANTEAFF	TGTGCCAGCGCCCTTTTACAGGGGGCGAACACTGAAGCTTTCTTT
TRBV29-1	-	TRBD2	TRBJ2-4	CSGGGGFGIQYF	TGCAGCGGCGGGGGGGGGTTTGGGATTCAGTACTTC
TRBV29-1	-	-	TRBJ2-3	CSVVQVSPDTQYF	TGCAGCGTGGTCCAGGTGTCCCCTGATACGCAGTATTTT
TRBV6-5	-	TRBD1	TRBJ1-2	CASSETGAYGYTF	TGTGCCAGCAGTGAGACAGGGGCCTATGGCTACACCTTC
TRBV5-1	-	-	TRBJ1-3	CASSLGQTLLSGNTIYF	TGCGCCAGCAGCTTGGGACAGACCCTACTTTCTGGAAACACCATATATTTT
TRBV7-9	-	TRBD2	TRBJ2-1	CASSPLAESYNEQFF	TGTGCCAGCAGCCCACTAGCGGAGAGCTACAATGAGCAGTTCTTC
TRBV29-1	few	TRBD2	TRBJ2-1	CSVGLAGVLYEQFF	TGCAGCGTTGGACTAGCGGGAGTGCTTTATGAGCAGTTCTTC